This is a list of T cell receptor beta chains from one sample in a study of T cell responses to AZD1222 COVID-19 vaccine. Assay: immunoSEQ multiplex PCR; the TCRdb copy retains only in-frame clones and omits some. Among 95,000 to 100,000 clones listed, 87% were seen once. This specimen consisted of peripheral blood, obtained 28 days after the second AZD1222 dose. These receptors came from an adult who received the AZD1222 COVID-19 vaccine. Each CDR3 is given without its conserved first and last residue.

V,J,CDR3
TRBV2,TRBJ2-7,ASSEAGAVEQY
TRBV6-5,TRBJ1-2,ASRRQGPYGYT
TRBV19,TRBJ1-5,ASQDRAGQPQH
TRBV3-1/TRBV3-2,TRBJ1-2,ASSQDAGQSYGYT
TRBV21-1,TRBJ1-5,ASSNGRFTWPQH
TRBV19,TRBJ2-1,ASSLRLAGGLYNEQF
TRBV7-6,TRBJ2-7,ASSLSRTGPYEQY
TRBV6-5,TRBJ2-2,ASYTAGSSVGELF
TRBV2,TRBJ2-3,ASTTGGPFTDTQY
TRBV24-1,TRBJ2-7,ATSDPKTGGGEQY
TRBV29-1,TRBJ2-7,SVEFTGGGREQY
TRBV5-4,TRBJ2-2,ASSRGQEMNTGELF
TRBV5-4,TRBJ2-1,ASSFKASGRDEQF
TRBV5-1,TRBJ1-1,ASSFLSEVNTEAF
TRBV28,TRBJ2-7,AITGQGYEQY
TRBV28,TRBJ1-5,ASSLVGGSLLSNQPQH
TRBV7-2,TRBJ2-2,ASSSRLATSANTGELF
TRBV5-4,TRBJ2-1,ASSLGTGRVNEQF
TRBV27,TRBJ2-7,ASSPAGQGYEQY
TRBV6-5,TRBJ1-5,ASSTTGVSNQPQH
TRBV6-2/TRBV6-3,TRBJ1-5,ASSYSTLYQPQH
TRBV5-1,TRBJ2-7,ASSLDEKGQALYEQY
TRBV29-1,TRBJ2-1,SVEIYNEQF
TRBV19,TRBJ2-7,ASSPTSGRSYEQY
TRBV2,TRBJ2-2,ASSVLNQVGELF
TRBV6-5,TRBJ2-7,ASSYLGDEQY
TRBV19,TRBJ1-6,ASSRTLDVYNSPLH
TRBV7-3,TRBJ2-1,ASSPATSGYNEQF
TRBV9,TRBJ1-2,ASSVETGPYYGYT
TRBV25-1,TRBJ2-3,ARQGTFTDTQY
TRBV29-1,TRBJ2-1,SVETSAIYNEQF
TRBV10-3,TRBJ2-1,AISESPRGGEQF
TRBV21-1,TRBJ2-3,ASSNRGQGADTQY
TRBV5-1,TRBJ2-2,ASSLFLAGGGTGELF